The source of this T cell receptor beta chain is a study of breast tumors, draining lymph nodes, adjacent tissues. Study-wide results and limits: Compared with lymph nodes, tumors were less diverse; compared with nontumor tissue, more.

Comment on this clonotype: The target antigen is unknown.

TCRdb called the multiplex PCR reads again in MiXCR, with one record for every CDR3 protein. The sample contains approximately 180,000 distinct CDR3 sequences, about 34% of which appear only once. The lymph nodes were axillary draining lymph nodes from breast cancer patients. Germline CDR1 is LNHNV and CDR2 is YYDKDF (reference sequence). CDR3 size: 16 residues. V was clipped by 0 bases and J by 3 bases, with 12 bases between them. This clonotype was sampled from a female donor with breast cancer. Some clones in this sample may be carry-over from other donors' samples. The sample taken for sequencing was axillary lymph node tissue. The chain joins TRBV15 to TRBJ1-3; D may be TRBD1 (6 bases). CDR3 in DNA: TGTGCCACCAGCAGAGATCTTGGGGGCAGTGGAAACACCATATATTTT. Translated, it gives CATSRDLGGSGNTIYF.